One sample yielded the 26 T cell receptor beta chains listed below, sequenced in a study of response to subunit inactivated influenza vaccine. TCRdb re-analysed the RT-PCR reads in MiXCR, keeping a single row per CDR3 protein. The sample includes about 780,000 distinct CDR3 sequences, 18% of them seen just once. The source was PBMCs from blood, collected roughly 5 days after vaccination. These receptors all come from a man aged 50-59 years who received an inactivated influenza vaccine.

The table lists this clonotype with a few counts. The rearrangement joins TRBV7-2 to TRBJ2-5, with D unresolved. CDR1 SGHTA and CDR2 FQGNSA come from the germline V gene. This CDR3 comprises 15 residues. The V end was cut by 0 bases, the J end by 1 base, with 9 bases between. This chain's CDR3 is CASSLAARVQETQYF. Here the CDR3 DNA reads TGTGCCAGCAGCTTAGCGGCTAGGGTCCAAGAGACCCAGTACTTC.

This clonotype was picked up a small number of times. The rearrangement joins TRBV6-1 to TRBJ2-7; 7 bases fit TRBD1. The CDR3 covers 15 residues. The J segment lost 1 base and the V segment lost 6 bases, leaving 9 bases of the junction unmatched. Germline CDR1 reads MNHNS; CDR2 reads SASEGT. The CDR3 DNA reads as TGTGCCAGCAGATCCGGGGACAGTTTTTCCTACGAGCAGTACTTC. Its protein is CASRSGDSFSYEQYF.

This rearrangement joins TRBV7-2 to TRBJ1-6; the match to TRBD1 covers 7 bases. CDR1 SGHTA and CDR2 FQGNSA come from the germline V gene. CDR3 size: 15 residues. J lost 6 bases, V lost 5 bases, and 7 bases had no gene match. This chain's CDR3 is CASSRDRVLNSPLHF. Written as DNA, the CDR3 is TGTGCCAGCAGCAGAGACAGGGTGCTTAATTCACCCCTCCACTTT.

The chain combines TRBV5-1 with TRBJ2-7, with D unresolved. Germline V CDR1 and CDR2: SGHRS, YFSETQ. V was clipped by 5 bases and J by 3 bases, with 12 bases between them. The CDR3 is made up of 13 amino acids. The CDR3 nucleotides are TGCGCCAGCAGAACGGACCTTAACTACGAGCAGTACTTC. This translates into CASRTDLNYEQYF.

The rearrangement uses TRBV6-6 and TRBJ2-7, with unresolved D. The CDR3 is 13 amino acids. Germline CDR1 reads MNHNY; CDR2 reads SVGAGI (reference sequence). Trimming removed 0 bases at V and 7 bases at J, with 10 bases between. The CDR3 nucleotides are TGTGCCAGCAGTTACTCGCATGGCGCAGAGCAGTACTTC. Amino acid sequence: CASSYSHGAEQYF.

The chain is built from TRBV6-5 and TRBJ2-2; a possible D gene is TRBD2 (5 bases). The CDR3 extends over 17 amino acids. Germline CDR1 is MNHEY and CDR2 is SVGAGI. Deletions cut 0 bases from V and 12 bases from J, with 23 bases between. The CDR3 region has the DNA TGTGCCAGCAGTTACTCATCTCGGACCGGGGAAATATGGAAGCTGTTTTTT. It encodes CASSYSSRTGEIWKLFF.

Many counts were recorded for this clonotype. This sequence joins TRBV29-1 and TRBJ2-7; D unresolved. V dropped 3 bases and J dropped 7 bases, with 7 bases sitting between them. The CDR3 length is 10 residues. The V gene's germline CDR1 is SQVTM and CDR2 ANQGSEA. CDR3 bases: TGCAGCGTTGATTCCGGGGAGCAGTACTTC. Translated, it gives CSVDSGEQYF.

This clonotype came up a few times. This chain connects TRBV11-2 to TRBJ2-1; 10 bases are a match to TRBD1. The CDR3 contains 18 residues. V shed 3 bases, J shed 5 bases, and the junction held 13 bases outside the gene matches. The germline V gene encodes CDR1 SGHAT and CDR2 FQNNGV. CDR3 bases: TGTGCCAGCAGCTTGTTTTTCGGAAGGACAGGGGGGAACAATGAGCAGTTCTTC. It yields the protein CASSLFFGRTGGNNEQFF.

This clonotype is a singleton in its sample. The rearrangement uses TRBV20-1 and TRBJ2-1; 10 nucleotides agree with TRBD2. This CDR3 comprises 17 residues. From germline, CDR1 is DFQATT and CDR2 SNEGSKA (reference sequence). The V and J ends lost 1 base and 4 bases, in that order; junction bases with no gene match: 10. CDR3 sequence: CSARVGSGGPGYNEQFF. For the CDR3, the DNA is TGCAGTGCTAGAGTGGGTAGCGGGGGGCCAGGGTACAATGAGCAGTTCTTC.

The chain has TRBV7-2 and TRBJ1-2, with D unclear. Trimming took off 4 bases at V and 1 base at J, with 10 bases between the two ends. The V gene's germline CDR1 is SGHTA and CDR2 FQGNSA. CDR3 length: 14 amino acids. The CDR3 sequence: CASSSMAVNYGYTF. CDR3 coding DNA: TGTGCCAGCAGCTCGATGGCAGTTAACTATGGCTACACCTTC. The full variable domain, rest sourced from reference TRBV7-2 and TRBJ1-2, is GAGVSQSPSNKVTEKGKDVELRCDPISGHTALYWYRQSLGQGLEFLIYFQGNSAPDKSGLPSDRFSAERTGGSVSTLTIQRTQQEDSAVYLCASSSMAVNYGYTFGSGTRLTVV.

The J gene is TRBJ1-6, the V gene TRBV25-1; D is unresolved. The CDR3 runs to 15 residues. V lost 3 bases and J 4 bases, leaving 10 bases between the germline ends. Germline V gene data show CDR1 as MGHDK and CDR2 as SYGVNS. The chain's CDR3 is CASSEGVSYNSPLHF. The CDR3 DNA is TGTGCCAGCAGTGAGGGCGTCAGTTATAATTCACCCCTCCACTTT.

This chain links TRBV5-6 with TRBJ1-2, with D possibly matching TRBD1 (5 bases). Germline CDR1 reads SGHDT; CDR2 reads YYEEEE. Trimming pared 0 bases from V and 1 base from J, leaving 7 bases between. There are 14 residues in the CDR3. For the CDR3, the DNA is TGTGCCAGCAGCTTGGAGGGGCATAACTATGGCTACACCTTC. Encoded protein: CASSLEGHNYGYTF. Variable domain in full (rest from reference TRBV5-6 and TRBJ1-2): DAGVTQSPTHLIKTRGQQVTLRCSPKSGHDTVSWYQQALGQGPQFIFQYYEEEERQRGNFPDRFSGHQFPNYSSELNVNALLLGDSALYLCASSLEGHNYGYTFGSGTRLTVV.

The rearrangement joins TRBV5-1 to TRBJ1-2; D uncertain. Germline V gene sequence: CDR1 SGHRS, CDR2 YFSETQ. The CDR3 loop spans 14 amino acids. Trimming pared 4 bases from V and 3 bases from J, leaving 13 bases between. CDR3 residues: CASSPVASDYGYTF. For the CDR3, the DNA is TGCGCCAGCAGCCCGGTGGCCAGCGACTATGGCTACACCTTC.

The V and J genes are TRBV2 and TRBJ1-5; TRBD1 matches at 10 bases. From germline, CDR1 is SNHLY and CDR2 FYNNEI. This CDR3 contains 15 residues. Losses at the gene ends were 3 bases for V and 3 bases for J; bases not matched to a gene: 2. CDR3 nucleotides: TGTGCCAGCAGTGAGACAGGGGGCGACAATCAGCCCCAGCATTTT. Amino acids: CASSETGGDNQPQHF.

The chain has TRBV7-3 and TRBJ2-7; TRBD2 might be the D (5 bases). Germline V CDR1 and CDR2: SGHTA, FQGTGA. Trimming shortened V by 3 bases and J by 7 bases, and 16 bases separated the two germline ends. This CDR3 is built from 14 residues. CDR3 DNA sequence: TGTGCCAGCAGCTTTGGTGGGAGCACGGGGGAGCAGTACTTC. It codes for CASSFGGSTGEQYF.

The J gene is TRBJ2-3, the V gene TRBV7-2, with 10 bases lining up with TRBD2. The CDR3 length is 15 residues. The junction had 6 bases not matched to a gene; V was cut back by 5 bases and J by 4 bases. Germline CDR1 and CDR2: SGHTA and FQGNSA. CDR3 residues: CASSESGGASDTQYF. The CDR3 region has the DNA TGTGCCAGCAGCGAGAGCGGGGGGGCTTCAGATACGCAGTATTTT.

V and J are TRBV15 and TRBJ2-7; possibly TRBD1 for D (6 bases). Per germline, CDR1 LNHNV and CDR2 YYDKDF (reference sequence). V was pared by 0 bases and J by 6 bases, with 18 bases between. The CDR3 totals 16 residues. The CDR3 protein is CATSRDPGTGPREQYF. Here the CDR3 DNA reads TGTGCCACCAGCAGAGATCCGGGAACAGGGCCCCGCGAGCAGTACTTC.

In this sample, this clonotype turned up many times. V gene TRBV12-3 or TRBV12-4 combines with J gene TRBJ2-2; tentatively, D is TRBD1 (5 bases). CDR3 length: 14 residues. V was cut by 3 bases and J by 3 bases, with 8 bases left in between. CDR3 amino acids: CASSLGPDTGELFF. The CDR3 region has the DNA TGTGCCAGCAGTTTGGGGCCCGACACCGGGGAGCTGTTTTTT.

This clonotype was detected a few times. V is TRBV15 and J is TRBJ1-4, with D possibly TRBD1 on 5 matching bases. The CDR3 runs to 16 residues. V was pared by 2 bases and J by 0 bases, with 10 bases between. The V gene's germline CDR1 is LNHNV and CDR2 YYDKDF (reference sequence). The CDR3 coding sequence is TGTGCCACCAGCAGATCCCAGGGTGCAACTAATGAAAAACTGTTTTTT. It encodes CATSRSQGATNEKLFF.

This clonotype was counted ten times or more. The V call is TRBV30, the J call TRBJ2-1, with 7 bases that match TRBD2. Per germline, CDR1 GTSNPN and CDR2 SVGIG (reference sequence). Germline trimming cut 0 bases from V and 13 bases from J; bases unmatched to any gene: 6. This CDR3 region has 12 residues. The DNA of the CDR3 is TGTGCCTGGAGTGTAACGCGGGAGAATCAGTTCTTC. Residues: CAWSVTRENQFF.

This clonotype occurred a few times. The CDR3 is CAISVEADTQYF. As DNA, the CDR3 is TGTGCCATCAGTGTTGAGGCGGATACGCAGTATTTT. The chain carries TRBV10-3 and TRBJ2-3; D is unclear. The CDR3 is made up of 12 amino acids. The V gene lost 4 bases and the J gene lost 6 bases, with 8 bases spanning the gap. Per germline, CDR1 ENHRY and CDR2 SYGVKD.

The chain is built from TRBV11-1 and TRBJ2-1, with D unresolved. The CDR3 is 13 residues long. The V end lost 0 bases, the J end lost 7 bases, and 7 bases lay between the germline ends. Germline CDR1 is SGHAT and CDR2 is FQDESV (reference sequence). DNA for the CDR3: TGTGCCAGCAGCTTAGCAAGGCCGAATGAGCAGTTCTTC. Residues: CASSLARPNEQFF.

The rearrangement uses TRBV29-1 and TRBJ2-1; 9 bases map to TRBD1. This CDR3 contains 12 residues. Looked up from germline, CDR1 is SQVTM and CDR2 is ANQGSEA. V shed 7 bases and J 9 bases; nucleotides not matched to a gene: 7. Written as DNA, the CDR3 is TGCAGCGCTCGGACAGGGGAGCGTGAGCAGTTCTTC. Its translation: CSARTGEREQFF.

The chain is built from TRBV18 and TRBJ2-7; 8 positions agree with TRBD1. CDR1 and CDR2 (germline): KGHSH, LQKENI. This CDR3 region has 13 residues. V dropped 5 bases and J dropped 5; count of bases not matched to a gene: 5. Here the CDR3 reads CASSYTGGNEQYF. The DNA of the CDR3 is TGTGCCAGCTCATATACAGGGGGAAACGAGCAGTACTTC.

The CDR3 nucleotides are TGTGCCAGCAGCGTACCTGGGCGGGGTCCCTACAATGAGCAGTTCTTC. Encoded protein: CASSVPGRGPYNEQFF. V gene TRBV9 combines with J gene TRBJ2-1, with D tentatively TRBD2 (6 bases). With 1 base removed from V and 2 bases from J, the gap between germline ends came to 13 bases. The germline gives CDR1 SGDLS, CDR2 YYNGEE. CDR3 length: 16 residues.

This clonotype appeared a few times. The chain recombines TRBV29-1 with TRBJ2-7; D uncertain. Germline V gives CDR1 SQVTM, CDR2 ANQGSEA. The CDR3 contains 15 residues. Trimming shortened V by 7 bases and J by 0 bases, and 19 bases separated the two germline ends. The CDR3 DNA reads TGCAGCGCCAAAAGCTCGCAGACGAGCTCCTACGAGCAGTACTTC. Translation gives CSAKSSQTSSYEQYF.